Given below is one T cell receptor beta chain in context. Its target is unknown. One end of the junction does not line up with germline, which may come from a read error. These donors, healthy bone marrow donors, were studied. The CDR3 spans 14 residues. Germline CDR1 and CDR2: SGHDN and FVKESK. This PCR relied on a set of 60 Vbeta primers and 13 Jbeta primers. Repertoires were generated with immunoSEQ multiplex PCR, while TCRdb's copy carries only in-frame clones and drops some. The sample has tens of thousands of clones, 55% to 75% seen once. This record belongs to a study of cytomegalovirus exposure and HLA in healthy donors. General study points: There were around 160 TCR beta chains listed as cytomegalovirus-associated. High sensitivity and specificity were reportedly achieved when the classifier diagnosed cytomegalovirus status. Earlier analysis yielded a pattern in which most TCR beta V segments were productive about 90% or about 30% of the time.

Sample: PBMCs. This sequence was found in a woman between 50 and 59 years old in good health and CMV-seronegative. The chain recombines TRBV14 with TRBJ2-6; 7 nucleotides agree with TRBD2. CDR3 sequence: CASSQVRGGGSLAF. CDR3 sequence (DNA): TGTGCCAGCAGCCAAGTGCGCGGGGGAGGTAGTCTGGCTTTC.